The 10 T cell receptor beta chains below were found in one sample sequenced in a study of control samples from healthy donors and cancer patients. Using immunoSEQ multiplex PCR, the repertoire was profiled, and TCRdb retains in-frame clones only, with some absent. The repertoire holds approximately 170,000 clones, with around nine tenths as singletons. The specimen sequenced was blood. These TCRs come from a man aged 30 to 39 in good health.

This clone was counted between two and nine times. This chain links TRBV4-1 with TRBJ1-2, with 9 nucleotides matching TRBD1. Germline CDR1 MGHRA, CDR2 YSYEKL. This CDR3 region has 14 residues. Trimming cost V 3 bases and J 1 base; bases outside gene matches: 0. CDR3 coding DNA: TGCGCCAGCAGCCAGACAGGGGGTAACTATGGCTACACCTTC. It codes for CASSQTGGNYGYTF.

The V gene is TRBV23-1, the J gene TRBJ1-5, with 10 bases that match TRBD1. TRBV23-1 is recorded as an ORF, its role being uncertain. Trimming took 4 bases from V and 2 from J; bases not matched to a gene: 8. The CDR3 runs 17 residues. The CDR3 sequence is CASSRPGQGCGNQPQHF. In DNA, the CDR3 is TGCGCCAGCAGTCGGCCGGGACAGGGGTGTGGCAATCAGCCCCAGCATTTT.

The CDR3 DNA is TGTGCCAGCAGCAATGACTTCCGTTATGGCTACACCTTC. Protein sequence: CASSNDFRYGYTF. This rearrangement joins TRBV5-5 to TRBJ1-2; no clear D gene. The CDR3 runs to 13 residues. V was trimmed by 4 bases and J by 5 bases, leaving 12 bases between them. Per the germline V gene, CDR1 is SGHKS and CDR2 is YYEKEE (reference sequence).

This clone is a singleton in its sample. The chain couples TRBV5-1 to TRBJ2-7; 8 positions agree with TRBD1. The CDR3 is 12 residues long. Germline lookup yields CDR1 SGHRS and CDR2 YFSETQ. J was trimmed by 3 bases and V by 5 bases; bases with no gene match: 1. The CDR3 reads CASSGTGYEQYF. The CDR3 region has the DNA TGCGCCAGCAGTGGGACAGGCTACGAGCAGTACTTC.

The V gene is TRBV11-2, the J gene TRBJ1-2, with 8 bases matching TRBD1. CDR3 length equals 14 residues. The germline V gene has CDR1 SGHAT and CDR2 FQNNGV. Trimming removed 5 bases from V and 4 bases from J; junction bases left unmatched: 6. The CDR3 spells CASSPGQGAYGYTF. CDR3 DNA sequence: TGTGCCAGCAGCCCCGGGCAGGGGGCCTATGGCTACACCTTC.

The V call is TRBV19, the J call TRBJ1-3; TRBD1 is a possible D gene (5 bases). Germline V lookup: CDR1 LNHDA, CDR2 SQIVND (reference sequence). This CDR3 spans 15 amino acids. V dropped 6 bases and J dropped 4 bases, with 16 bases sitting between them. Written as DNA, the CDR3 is TGTGCCAGTAGCAATTATCAGGGCGACGGAAACACCATATATTTT. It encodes CASSNYQGDGNTIYF.

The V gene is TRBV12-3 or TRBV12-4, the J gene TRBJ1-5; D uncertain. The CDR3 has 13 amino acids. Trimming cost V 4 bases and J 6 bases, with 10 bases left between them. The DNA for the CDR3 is TGTGCCAGCAGTTCTGGGGTGAGTCAGCCCCAGCATTTT. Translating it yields CASSSGVSQPQHF.

In DNA form, the CDR3 reads TGCGCCAGCACCTCTGGTGGCGCCGGAAACACAGATACGCAGTATTTT. Translating gives CASTSGGAGNTDTQYF. This chain uses TRBV5-1 with TRBJ2-3; unclear D gene. The CDR3 extends over 16 amino acids. Trimming removed 6 bases from V and 2 bases from J, with 19 bases in between. Germline V gene lookup returns CDR1 SGHRS and CDR2 YFSETQ. Based on the CDR3 plus reference TRBV5-1 and TRBJ2-3, the full variable domain is KAGVTQTPRYLIKTRGQQVTLSCSPISGHRSVSWYQQTPGQGLQFLFEYFSETQRNKGNFPGRFSGRQFSNSRSEMNVSTLELGDSALYLCASTSGGAGNTDTQYFGPGTRLTVL.

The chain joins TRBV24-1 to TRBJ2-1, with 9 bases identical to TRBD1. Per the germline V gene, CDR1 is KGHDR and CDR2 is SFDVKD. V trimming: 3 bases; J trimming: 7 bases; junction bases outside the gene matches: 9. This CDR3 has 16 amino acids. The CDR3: CATSDAGQGGKNEQFF. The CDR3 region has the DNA TGTGCCACCAGTGATGCGGGACAGGGTGGTAAGAATGAGCAGTTCTTC.

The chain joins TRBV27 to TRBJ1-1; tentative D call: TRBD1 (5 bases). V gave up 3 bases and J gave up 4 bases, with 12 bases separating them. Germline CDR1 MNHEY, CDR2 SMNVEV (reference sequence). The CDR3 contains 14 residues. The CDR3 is CASSFGGGITEAFF. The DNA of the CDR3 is TGTGCCAGCAGTTTCGGTGGGGGGATCACTGAAGCTTTCTTT.